This TCR beta chain was captured by sequencing in a study of beta chain features in type 1 diabetes. Expressed TCRB transcripts were sequenced because the entire RNA isolate underwent reverse transcription. Assay: immunoSEQ multiplex PCR; the TCRdb copy retains only in-frame clones and omits some. Seen here are about 620,000 clones, roughly a sixth observed once, and the top ten hold about 0.093%. Trimming took 4 bases from V and 5 from J, leaving 14 bases between them. In germline, CDR1 is SGHTA, CDR2 FQGTGA. CDR3 length equals 15 residues. Concerning this clone: Its antigen is currently unknown.

Study-level results: For Type 1 diabetes patients, all four CD4+ subsets carried TCRB CDR3s that were moderately but significantly shorter. Compared with healthy donors, patients appeared to share more similar naive, central memory and regulatory TCRB repertoires. Whether HLA type influences TCRB rearrangement remained unresolved here.

Sequencing was performed on naive CD4+ T cells from blood. The receptor was isolated from a man aged 18 to 29 in good health. This chain joins TRBV7-3 and TRBJ2-2, with D perhaps TRBD1 or TRBD2 (7 bases each). CDR3: CASSSRQGGTGELFF. CDR3 nucleotides: TGTGCCAGCAGCTCCCGACAGGGAGGGACCGGGGAGCTGTTTTTT.